This is a list of T cell receptor beta chains from one sample in a study of Ad26.COV2.S vaccination and SARS-CoV-2 variants. Profiled with immunoSEQ multiplex PCR; TCRdb holds only in-frame clones, not every one. The top ten clones hold 3% to 4% of a sample with approximately 340,000 clones, 92% of them seen once. Sequenced here: peripheral blood, sampled after recovery from COVID-19. These receptors were obtained from a human donor who had recovered from COVID-19. Each CDR3 is given with its conserved first and last residue. Fields, in order: V gene, J gene, D gene, clone size, CDR3 DNA, CDR3 protein. A D gene is named only where the DNA matches it firmly. The size field is filled for only some rows; it gives once, few, many or a size class.

TRBV27,TRBJ1-1,TRBD1,.,TGTGCCAGCAGAACAGGGGCCATCACTGAAGCTTTCTTT,CASRTGAITEAFF
TRBV10-2,TRBJ1-1,.,.,TGCGCCAGCAAAACAGGATCCACTGAAGCTTTCTTT,CASKTGSTEAFF
TRBV6-2/TRBV6-3,TRBJ1-2,TRBD1,.,TGTGCCAGCAGCAACCAGGGGGCAGGCTATGGCTACACCTTC,CASSNQGAGYGYTF
TRBV25-1,TRBJ1-4,.,.,TGTGCCAGCAGTGAAGAGTGGGGGAGATTCGGGGAAAAACTGTTTTTT,CASSEEWGRFGEKLFF
TRBV7-2,TRBJ2-2,TRBD2,few,TGTGCCAGCAGCTCCCCCAGACTAGCGGGGCGGACCGGGGAGCTGTTTTTT,CASSSPRLAGRTGELFF
TRBV25-1,TRBJ1-4,.,.,TGTGCCAGCAGTGAATTAATTACACCACTTAATGAAAAACTGTTTTTT,CASSELITPLNEKLFF
TRBV5-6,TRBJ1-2,.,.,TGTGCCAGCAGGGGAAGGGAGCTCTATGGCTACACCTTC,CASRGRELYGYTF
TRBV5-6,TRBJ1-3,.,.,TGTGCCAGCAGCTTGAGCCCTGGAAACACCATATATTTT,CASSLSPGNTIYF
TRBV27,TRBJ1-6,.,.,TGTGCCAGCAGTTTTCGCGCAGGGACGGCCCTCCACTTT,CASSFRAGTALHF
TRBV27,TRBJ1-2,TRBD1,once,TGTGCCAGCAGTCCAAGGACAGGGGGTAACTATGGCTACACCTTC,CASSPRTGGNYGYTF
TRBV28,TRBJ1-1,TRBD1,.,TGTGCCAGCAGTTCCCTGGACAGGGTATCTGAAGCTTTCTTT,CASSSLDRVSEAFF
TRBV4-1,TRBJ2-7,TRBD1,.,TGCGCCAGCAGCCGAGGACAGGGGGCTAACGAGCAGTACTTC,CASSRGQGANEQYF
TRBV7-9,TRBJ1-2,TRBD1,few,TGTGCCAGCAGCCAGGGGGGGATCCCTGGCTACACCTTC,CASSQGGIPGYTF
TRBV10-2,TRBJ2-1,TRBD2,.,TGCGCCAGCAGGGTGACTAGCGGGGGGGCCTCTGAGCAGTTCTTC,CASRVTSGGASEQFF
TRBV27,TRBJ2-3,TRBD1,.,TGTGCCAGCAGCCGGACAGGGGAAGGCACAGATACGCAGTATTTT,CASSRTGEGTDTQYF
TRBV7-8,TRBJ2-7,.,.,TGTGCCAGCAGCTTAGCGCGTGGTAGCGGAACCTACGAGCAGTACTTC,CASSLARGSGTYEQYF